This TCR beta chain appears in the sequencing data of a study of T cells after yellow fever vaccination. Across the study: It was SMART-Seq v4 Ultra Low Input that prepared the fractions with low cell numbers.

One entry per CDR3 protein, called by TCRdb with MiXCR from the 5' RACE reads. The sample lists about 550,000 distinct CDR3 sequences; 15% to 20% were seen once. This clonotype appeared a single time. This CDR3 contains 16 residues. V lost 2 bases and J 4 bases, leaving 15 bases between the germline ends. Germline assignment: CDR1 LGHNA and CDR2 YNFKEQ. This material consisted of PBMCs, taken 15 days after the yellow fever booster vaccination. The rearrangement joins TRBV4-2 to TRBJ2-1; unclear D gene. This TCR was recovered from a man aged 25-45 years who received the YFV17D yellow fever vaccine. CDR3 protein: CASSQPLPGGYNEQFF. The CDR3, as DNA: TGTGCCAGCAGCCAACCGCTCCCCGGTGGGTACAATGAGCAGTTCTTC.